This TCR beta chain came from a study of blood T cell repertoires in COVID-19. Enrollees, about 18 to 89 years old, lived in about two dozen US areas. Researchers sorted participants into cohorts using their self-reported clinical history. Losses at the gene ends were 0 bases for V and 7 bases for J; bases not matched to a gene: 3. Germline assignment: CDR1 SGHDT and CDR2 YYEEEE. The CDR3 is 14 amino acids. Some clones are missing from TCRdb's copy, which holds only in-frame ones; the method was immunoSEQ multiplex PCR. The profile shows about 230,000 clones, more than 75% of them singletons. This TCR came from a man between 18 and 35 years old who had recovered from COVID-19. The specimen was PBMCs or T cells enriched from blood (not recorded which). The chain links TRBV5-6 to TRBJ2-2; 7 positions match TRBD1. In DNA form, the CDR3 reads TGTGCCAGCAGCTTGGGACAGGGTCTCGGGGAGCTGTTTTTT. It specifies CASSLGQGLGELFF.